Each of the 20 T cell receptor beta chains below was sequenced from the same sample in a study of cytomegalovirus exposure and HLA in healthy donors. It was with 60 Vbeta and 13 Jbeta primers that the PCR ran. Libraries were prepared by immunoSEQ multiplex PCR; TCRdb keeps only in-frame clonotypes and omits some of them. The table has about 160,000 clones, about 75% seen once. Sequenced: PBMCs. The source of these receptors is a female donor in good health and CMV-seronegative.

The chain employs TRBV30 and TRBJ2-1; TRBD1 matches at 7 bases. CDR3 length: 15 amino acids. Germline CDR1 GTSNPN, CDR2 SVGIG (reference sequence). Trimming at V came to 2 bases and at J to 2 bases, leaving 6 bases not matched to a gene. CDR3: CAWSSLDRTYNEQFF. The CDR3 nucleotides are TGTGCCTGGAGTTCCTTGGACAGGACCTACAATGAGCAGTTCTTC.

This clone was counted between two and nine times. The chain uses TRBV30 and TRBJ2-3; 13 bases line up with TRBD2. There are 16 residues in the CDR3. After removal of 4 bases from V and 3 bases from J, the junction contained 7 bases not matched to a gene. Germline V gene lookup returns CDR1 GTSNPN and CDR2 SVGIG (reference sequence). The CDR3 DNA is TGTGCCTGGACCGAAGGGACTAGCGGGGTAACAGATACGCAGTATTTT. This translates into CAWTEGTSGVTDTQYF.

This clone has a handful of counts. The chain couples TRBV6-1 to TRBJ1-2; TRBD1 matches at 7 bases. J gave up 6 bases and V 2 bases, and 9 bases lay outside the gene matches. Germline CDR1 reads MNHNS; CDR2 reads SASEGT. CDR3 length: 15 residues. The CDR3 DNA is TGTGCCAGCAGTGAACCTGGGCAGGGGGAAAATGGCTACACCTTC. It is translated as CASSEPGQGENGYTF.

The chain combines TRBV5-6 with TRBJ2-1; TRBD1 matches at 7 bases. J lost 9 bases, V lost 0 bases, and 9 bases had no gene match. CDR3 length equals 15 residues. From germline, CDR1 is SGHDT and CDR2 YYEEEE. The CDR3 DNA is TGTGCCAGCAGCTTGGCGTTGACAGGGCAGCTTGAGCAGTTCTTC. Translating gives CASSLALTGQLEQFF.

The chain is built from TRBV4-1 and TRBJ1-1, with 8 positions matching TRBD1. CDR1 is MGHRA and CDR2 is YSYEKL in the germline V gene. This CDR3 contains 14 residues. After removal of 1 base from V and 5 bases from J, the junction contained 3 bases not matched to a gene. CDR3: CASSQGQGQTEAFF. The CDR3 nucleotides read TGCGCCAGCAGCCAAGGACAGGGGCAAACTGAAGCTTTCTTT.

This sequence joins TRBV27 and TRBJ1-5, with 7 bases aligning to TRBD1. Germline CDR1 is MNHEY and CDR2 is SMNVEV (reference sequence). The CDR3 runs 18 residues. V dropped 2 bases and J dropped 3; count of bases not matched to a gene: 13. As DNA, the CDR3 is TGTGCCAGCAGTTTAAAATTCCCAGGGGGAACCTCCAATCAGCCCCAGCATTTT. Amino acids: CASSLKFPGGTSNQPQHF.

The rearrangement links TRBV7-2 to TRBJ1-3, with 9 bases identical to TRBD1. After removal of 4 bases from V and 4 bases from J, the junction contained 8 bases not matched to a gene. The CDR3 runs to 16 residues. CDR1 and CDR2 (germline): SGHTA, FQGNSA. For the CDR3, the DNA is TGTGCCAGCAGCTCCCGACAGGGGGTGAACGGAAACACCATATATTTT. Its protein is CASSSRQGVNGNTIYF.

This chain joins TRBV18 and TRBJ1-6; 7 bases align to TRBD1. V lost 5 bases to trimming and J lost 7 bases; unmatched junction nucleotides: 5. CDR1 and CDR2 from the germline V gene are KGHSH and LQKENI. There are 14 residues in the CDR3. The CDR3 region is CASSAGDRNSPLHF. The CDR3 bases are TGTGCCAGCTCAGCCGGGGACAGAAATTCACCCCTCCACTTT.

The chain employs TRBV7-3 and TRBJ1-4, with D unresolved. CDR1 is SGHTA, CDR2 FQGTGA, per germline. The V and J ends lost 1 base and 7 bases respectively, with 13 bases between them. The CDR3 contains 15 residues. CDR3 sequence: CASSLMGSPGEKLFF. As DNA, the CDR3 is TGTGCCAGCAGCTTAATGGGCAGTCCTGGTGAAAAACTGTTTTTT.

This clone showed up just once. The V gene is TRBV5-4, the J gene TRBJ2-1, with D perhaps matching TRBD1 (9 bases). V was clipped by 10 bases and J by 2 bases, with 19 bases between them. Germline assignment: CDR1 SGHNT and CDR2 YYREEE (reference sequence). The CDR3 is made up of 15 amino acids. The CDR3 DNA is TGTGCCCTATCGGGGGGGGACAGGGCCTACAATGAGCAGTTCTTC. Its translation is CALSGGDRAYNEQFF.

The chain is built from TRBV6-1 and TRBJ2-2; D perhaps matches TRBD1 (5 bases). V lost 3 bases, J lost 5 bases, and 7 bases lay in between. In germline, CDR1 is MNHNS, CDR2 SASEGT. The CDR3 is made up of 13 amino acids. The CDR3 loop is CASSDSGTGELFF. CDR3 DNA sequence: TGTGCCAGCAGTGATTCAGGGACCGGGGAGCTGTTTTTT.

The sample holds a few counts of this clone. The V call is TRBV6-5, the J call TRBJ2-7; tentatively, D is TRBD1 (5 bases). CDR1 and CDR2 (germline): MNHEY, SVGAGI. V was clipped by 3 bases and J by 4 bases, with 7 bases between them. This CDR3 contains 12 residues. The CDR3 here is CASSYKGYEQYF. The CDR3 nucleotides are TGTGCCAGCAGTTATAAGGGGTACGAGCAGTACTTC.

The chain's CDR3 is CASSWAQGGQETQYF. CDR3 DNA sequence: TGTGCCAGCAGCTGGGCACAGGGGGGCCAAGAGACCCAGTACTTC. The rearrangement links TRBV7-9 to TRBJ2-5; TRBD1 matches at 8 bases. CDR1 SEHNR and CDR2 FQNEAQ come from the germline V gene (reference sequence). This CDR3 region has 15 residues. Losses at the gene ends were 4 bases for V and 1 base for J; bases not matched to a gene: 5. Variable domain in full (rest from reference TRBV7-9 and TRBJ2-5): DTGVSQNPRHKITKRGQNVTFRCDPISEHNRLYWYRQTLGQGPEFLTYFQNEAQLEKSRLLSDRFSAERPKGSFSTLEIQRTEQGDSAMYLCASSWAQGGQETQYFGPGTRLLVL.

This chain uses TRBV2 with TRBJ2-5; 12 bases align to TRBD1. In germline, CDR1 is SNHLY, CDR2 FYNNEI. The V segment lost 5 bases and the J segment 4 bases; nucleotides outside the gene matches: 14. This CDR3 comprises 18 residues. The CDR3 loop reads CASSYPGQGAIDGETQYF. CDR3 in DNA: TGTGCCAGCAGTTACCCGGGACAGGGGGCGATTGATGGAGAGACCCAGTACTTC.

V usage is TRBV30 and J usage is TRBJ2-7; D is undetermined. Germline loops: CDR1 GTSNPN, CDR2 SVGIG (reference sequence). The CDR3 runs 12 residues. The germline V and J ends were trimmed by 3 bases and 0 bases, with 6 bases remaining between them. CDR3 nucleotides: TGTGCCTGGAGCGAGGACTCCTACGAGCAGTACTTC. Protein: CAWSEDSYEQYF.

A single count supports this clone. V and J are TRBV4-1 and TRBJ2-7; D is possibly TRBD1 (5 bases). Trimming pared 2 bases from V and 3 bases from J, leaving 5 bases between. The CDR3 extends over 12 amino acids. Per germline, CDR1 MGHRA and CDR2 YSYEKL. CDR3 in DNA: TGCGCCAGCAGCCAACAGGGCTACGAGCAGTACTTC. Encoded protein: CASSQQGYEQYF.

CDR3 nucleotides: TGTGCCAGCAGCCCCCAGGCTAGCGGGGGGGCCGGGGAGCTGTTTTTT. Translated: CASSPQASGGAGELFF. The V call is TRBV5-6, the J call TRBJ2-2; 12 bases align to TRBD2. Per germline, CDR1 SGHDT and CDR2 YYEEEE. This CDR3 is built from 16 residues. V shed 4 bases, J shed 6 bases, and the junction held 7 bases outside the gene matches.

This clone appeared a single time. V gene TRBV4-1 combines with J gene TRBJ1-1; no clear D gene. CDR1 MGHRA and CDR2 YSYEKL come from the germline V gene. The CDR3 covers 16 residues. Trimming cost V 4 bases and J 4 bases, with 19 bases left between them. The CDR3 here is CASSRWSGRVGTEAFF. As DNA, the CDR3 is TGCGCCAGCAGCCGGTGGAGCGGCAGAGTGGGCACTGAAGCTTTCTTT.

This clone has more than one count but fewer than ten. The V gene is TRBV19, the J gene TRBJ2-7; possibly TRBD1 for D (5 bases). This CDR3 region has 14 residues. CDR1 is LNHDA, CDR2 SQIVND, per germline (reference sequence). Trimming removed 2 bases from V and 6 bases from J, with 14 bases in between. CDR3 in DNA: TGTGCCAGTAGTATATCGCAAGGGGTTGCCGAGCAGTACTTC. Translated: CASSISQGVAEQYF.

This clone was observed a few times. The rearrangement links TRBV6-5 to TRBJ2-4; 11 bases line up with TRBD2. The CDR3 is 13 residues long. CDR1 is MNHEY, CDR2 SVGAGI, per germline. CDR3 sequence (DNA): TGTGCGACTAGCGGGATCCCCCCCCACATTCAGTACTTC. This codes for CATSGIPPHIQYF.